This T cell receptor (beta chain) was sequenced during a study of blood T cell repertoires in COVID-19. Study information: The United States, Italy and Spain supplied acute and convalescent COVID-19 samples. The analysed material was cDNA or gDNA that came from T cells, B-cell-depleted T cells, or PBMCs.

As originally analysed: Scientists estimated how many nucleated cells there were by amplifying reference gene primers. The method was immunoSEQ multiplex PCR; TCRdb's version includes in-frame clones alone and lacks a portion of them. V and J calls and clone size are as listed in that table; D and trimming were resolved from the DNA. The sample comprises about 170,000 clones, around 83% of which are singletons, and roughly 18% rests with the top ten. This CDR3 region has 14 residues. V gave up 9 bases and J gave up 8 bases; unmatched junction bases: 9. Germline CDR1 reads LNHDA; CDR2 reads SQIVND (reference sequence).

The J gene is TRBJ2-1, the V gene TRBV19; the match to TRBD2 covers 11 bases. Specimen: peripheral blood. The receptor was derived from an older woman who had recovered from COVID-19. The DNA for the CDR3 is TGTGCCAGCCGTCATAGCGGGAGGGCCTATGAGCAGTTCTTC. Translated, it gives CASRHSGRAYEQFF.